The 5 T cell receptor beta chains below come from one sample, sequenced in a study of Graves' ophthalmopathy and Graves' hyperthyroidism. Investigators amplified TCR beta CDR3 regions from RNA transcripts. HTBI-primed RT-PCR formed the first round, and a multiplex PCR formed the second. TCRdb recomputed calls from the multiplex PCR reads with MiXCR, one row per CDR3 protein. The repertoire consists of about 400,000 distinct CDR3 sequences, with 20% to 25% occurring once and the leading ten covering 2.5% to 3.5%. Sequencing used peripheral blood. These receptors originate from a woman aged 18-29 years with stable Graves' hyperthyroidism.

This rearrangement joins TRBV7-9 to TRBJ2-7; 7 positions match TRBD2. The CDR3 length is 14 residues. V lost 1 base to trimming and J lost 3 bases; unmatched junction nucleotides: 3. Germline V CDR1 and CDR2: SEHNR, FQNEAQ (reference sequence). CDR3 nucleotide sequence: TGTGCCAGCAGCTTAGACCTAGCGGTCTACGAGCAGTACTTC. Protein sequence: CASSLDLAVYEQYF.

Ten or more counts support this clonotype. The CDR3 reads CASTNPRGVPYEQYF. The CDR3 DNA is TGTGCCAGTACTAATCCCCGGGGAGTCCCCTACGAGCAGTACTTC. The chain uses TRBV19 and TRBJ2-7; weak D call: TRBD2 (5 bases). The CDR3 runs to 15 residues. V lost 7 bases and J lost 2, with 18 bases in between. The germline CDR1 and CDR2 sequences are LNHDA and SQIVND (reference sequence).

This clonotype appeared a single time. The rearrangement uses TRBV12-3 or TRBV12-4 and TRBJ2-7, with 8 bases that match TRBD1. This CDR3 is built from 14 residues. The ends lost 3 bases at V and 6 bases at J; junction bases unmatched: 7. The CDR3 DNA follows: TGTGCCAGCAGTTTTGGCAGGGGGCTCGGCGAGCAGTACTTC. This encodes CASSFGRGLGEQYF.

This clonotype was observed many times. This chain connects TRBV7-2 to TRBJ2-2, with D possibly TRBD1 on 5 matching bases. This CDR3 has 15 amino acids. V shed 2 bases and J shed 1 base, with 8 bases lying between them. CDR1 is SGHTA and CDR2 is FQGNSA in the germline V gene. This CDR3 reads CASSLWGGNTGELFF. CDR3 sequence (DNA): TGTGCCAGCAGCTTATGGGGCGGGAACACCGGGGAGCTGTTTTTT.

This clonotype was counted ten times or more. This chain connects TRBV20-1 to TRBJ1-5; D unclear. Trimming took 8 bases from V and 0 from J, leaving 11 bases between them. The germline gives CDR1 DFQATT, CDR2 SNEGSKA (reference sequence). The CDR3 length is 13 residues. DNA of the CDR3: TGCAGTTTCCAGAGAACTAGCAATCAGCCCCAGCATTTT. This sequence encodes CSFQRTSNQPQHF.